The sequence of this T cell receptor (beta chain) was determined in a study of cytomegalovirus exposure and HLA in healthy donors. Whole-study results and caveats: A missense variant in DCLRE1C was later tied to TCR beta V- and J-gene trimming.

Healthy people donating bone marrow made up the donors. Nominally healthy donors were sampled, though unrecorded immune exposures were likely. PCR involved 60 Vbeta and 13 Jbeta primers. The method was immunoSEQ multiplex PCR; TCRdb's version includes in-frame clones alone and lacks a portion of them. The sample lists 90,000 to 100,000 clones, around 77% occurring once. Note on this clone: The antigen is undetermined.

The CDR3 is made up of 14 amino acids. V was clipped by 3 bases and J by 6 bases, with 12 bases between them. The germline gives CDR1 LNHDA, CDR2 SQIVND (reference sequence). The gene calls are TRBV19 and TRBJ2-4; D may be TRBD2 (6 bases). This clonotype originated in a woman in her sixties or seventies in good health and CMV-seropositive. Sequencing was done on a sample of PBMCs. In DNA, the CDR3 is TGTGCCAGTAGTATTGGAGGGTGGTTAAACATTCAGTACTTC. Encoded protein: CASSIGGWLNIQYF.